This section outlines one T cell receptor beta chain sequence together with its context. In the original analysis: Reference gene primer amplification gave estimated nucleated cell counts. Sequencing was performed with immunoSEQ multiplex PCR; in TCRdb, only in-frame clones are kept and a portion is missing. V and J calls and clone size are as listed in that table; D and trimming were resolved from the DNA. The profile covers 20,000 to 25,000 clones, with 70% to 90% appearing a single time and roughly 3.5% taken by the ten largest. These data originate in a study of blood T cell repertoires in COVID-19. At the level of the study: Samples representing acute and convalescent COVID-19 were sourced from the United States, Italy and Spain. PBMCs, B-cell-depleted T cells, or T cells provided the cDNA or gDNA that made up the material.

The V segment lost 8 bases and the J segment 5 bases; nucleotides outside the gene matches: 10. The length of the CDR3 is 14 residues. Germline loops: CDR1 SNHLY, CDR2 FYNNEI. The origin of this receptor is a man aged 50 to 60 with active COVID-19. Material: peripheral blood. The chain carries TRBV2 and TRBJ2-5; TRBD2 matches at 8 bases. CDR3 sequence: CASRGDSGVETQYF. CDR3 coding DNA: TGTGCCAGCCGGGGGGATAGCGGGGTTGAGACCCAGTACTTC.